This is a list of T cell receptor beta chains from one sample in a study of cytomegalovirus exposure and HLA in healthy donors. The data were produced by immunoSEQ multiplex PCR, yet TCRdb's version contains in-frame clones alone and is incomplete. Altogether about 170,000 clones are present, around 75% being singletons, with the ten largest covering 2.3%. Sequenced sample: PBMCs. Receptors originate from a male donor in good health and CMV-seronegative. The conserved cysteine and the conserved F or W are not part of the CDR3 here. Fields, in order: V gene, CDR3 protein.

v_gene: TRBV7-2; CDR3aa: ASSLEHPQPQH
v_gene: TRBV7-9; CDR3aa: ASSPGGGYQETQY
v_gene: TRBV6-1; CDR3aa: ASSEGRTVQEQY
v_gene: TRBV5-8; CDR3aa: ASSLARLREQY
v_gene: TRBV28; CDR3aa: ASSLQGSSYEQY
v_gene: TRBV5-1; CDR3aa: ASSLALAQNEQF
v_gene: TRBV7-2; CDR3aa: ASSFTGGDTQY
v_gene: TRBV14; CDR3aa: ASSQVSLAGGRNEQF
v_gene: TRBV5-6; CDR3aa: ASSLDRNYGYT
v_gene: TRBV5-1; CDR3aa: ASSIQTGMDTEAF
v_gene: TRBV25-1; CDR3aa: ASSESGTSGGQQF
v_gene: TRBV25-1; CDR3aa: ASSETGWSYEQY
v_gene: TRBV27; CDR3aa: ASRLTLRNEKLF
v_gene: TRBV15; CDR3aa: ATSRSNQPQH
v_gene: TRBV5-1; CDR3aa: ASSPQGQGSTEAF
v_gene: TRBV21-1; CDR3aa: ASSKGEGAAYNEQF
v_gene: TRBV5-1; CDR3aa: ASSLFHGGGFLSSNSPLH
v_gene: TRBV18; CDR3aa: ASSEAGVQETQY
v_gene: TRBV6-1; CDR3aa: ASSDEGGRGNYGYT
v_gene: TRBV6-6; CDR3aa: ASNTGTGDNYGYT
v_gene: TRBV6-4; CDR3aa: ASRRTGNTEAF
v_gene: TRBV2; CDR3aa: ASRGQGIGELF
v_gene: TRBV6-6; CDR3aa: ASSWGDSASYEQY
v_gene: TRBV30; CDR3aa: AWSRRDSQPQH
v_gene: TRBV19; CDR3aa: ASRNSGGTAEAF
v_gene: TRBV7-6; CDR3aa: ASSPAGRSISGANVLT
v_gene: TRBV18; CDR3aa: ASSNALYDNEQF
v_gene: TRBV7-8; CDR3aa: ASSLATGGYQPQH
v_gene: TRBV30; CDR3aa: AWSGNLFYEQY
v_gene: TRBV6-1; CDR3aa: ASRKTGDSGEKLF
v_gene: TRBV11-2; CDR3aa: ASSTLRGRVSDTQY
v_gene: TRBV7-9; CDR3aa: ASSSTSGGAQVGNEQF
v_gene: TRBV18; CDR3aa: ASSPDRRNEKLF
v_gene: TRBV5-1; CDR3aa: ASSVGHGLNTEAF
v_gene: TRBV5-1; CDR3aa: ASSFGQGPDTQY
v_gene: TRBV6-6; CDR3aa: ASSWTGASSYEQY
v_gene: TRBV6-5; CDR3aa: ASGRQGANQPQH
v_gene: TRBV5-1; CDR3aa: ASSLQGHGTDTQY
v_gene: TRBV11-2; CDR3aa: ASSHRVMTGSYEQY
v_gene: TRBV5-6; CDR3aa: ASSLRGRAEAF
v_gene: TRBV7-9; CDR3aa: ASSLTRTGELF
v_gene: TRBV5-5; CDR3aa: ASSLVLGEDNSPLH
v_gene: TRBV5-1; CDR3aa: ASSLGLTETQY
v_gene: TRBV30; CDR3aa: AWSLTQY
v_gene: TRBV2; CDR3aa: ASSEGQSSYEQY